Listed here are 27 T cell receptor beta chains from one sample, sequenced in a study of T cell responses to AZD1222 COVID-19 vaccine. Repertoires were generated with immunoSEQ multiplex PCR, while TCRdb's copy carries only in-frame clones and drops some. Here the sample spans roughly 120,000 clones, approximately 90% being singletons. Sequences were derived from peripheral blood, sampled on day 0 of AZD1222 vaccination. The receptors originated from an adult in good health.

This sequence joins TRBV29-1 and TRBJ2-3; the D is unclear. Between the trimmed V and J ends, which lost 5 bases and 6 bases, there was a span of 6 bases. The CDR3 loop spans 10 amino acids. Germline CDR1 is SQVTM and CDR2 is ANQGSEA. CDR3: CSVPEDTQYF. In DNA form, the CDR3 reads TGCAGCGTTCCGGAGGATACGCAGTATTTT.

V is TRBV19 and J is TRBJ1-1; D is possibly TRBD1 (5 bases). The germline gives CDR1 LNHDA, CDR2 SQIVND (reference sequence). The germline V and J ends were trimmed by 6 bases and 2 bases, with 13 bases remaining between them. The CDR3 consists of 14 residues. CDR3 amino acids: CASSRGGDNTEAFF. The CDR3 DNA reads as TGTGCCAGTAGCCGGGGAGGGGACAACACTGAAGCTTTCTTT.

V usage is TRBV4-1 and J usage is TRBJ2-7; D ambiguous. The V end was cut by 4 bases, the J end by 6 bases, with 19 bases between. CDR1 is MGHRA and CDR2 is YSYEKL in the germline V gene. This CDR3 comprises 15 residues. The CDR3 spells CASSLSSSTAVEQYF. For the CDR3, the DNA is TGCGCCAGCAGCCTTTCCTCCTCTACGGCAGTCGAGCAGTACTTC.

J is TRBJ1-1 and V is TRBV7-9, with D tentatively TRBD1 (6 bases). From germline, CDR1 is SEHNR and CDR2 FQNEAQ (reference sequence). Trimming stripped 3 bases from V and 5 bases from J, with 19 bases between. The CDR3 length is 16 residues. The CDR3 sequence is CASSFPEGTTRTEAFF. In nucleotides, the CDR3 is TGTGCCAGCAGCTTCCCCGAAGGGACAACAAGGACTGAAGCTTTCTTT.

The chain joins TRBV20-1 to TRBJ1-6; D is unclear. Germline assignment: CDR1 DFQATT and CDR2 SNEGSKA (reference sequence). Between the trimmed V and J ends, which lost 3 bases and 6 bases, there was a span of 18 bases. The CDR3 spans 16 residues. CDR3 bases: TGCAGTGCTAGTAGCGACCAGGAGGCATTTAATTCACCCCTCCACTTT. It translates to CSASSDQEAFNSPLHF.

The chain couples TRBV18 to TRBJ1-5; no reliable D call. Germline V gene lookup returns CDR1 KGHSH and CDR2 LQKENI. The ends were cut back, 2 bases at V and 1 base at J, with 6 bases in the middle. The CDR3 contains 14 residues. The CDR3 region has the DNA TGTGCCAGCTCACCAGGGATCAGCAATCAGCCCCAGCATTTT. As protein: CASSPGISNQPQHF.

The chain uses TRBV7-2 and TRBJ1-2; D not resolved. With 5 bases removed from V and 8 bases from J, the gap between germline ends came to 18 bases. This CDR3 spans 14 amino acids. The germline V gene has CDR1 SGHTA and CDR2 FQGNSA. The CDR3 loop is CASSPPYLVYGYTF. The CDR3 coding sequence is TGTGCCAGCAGCCCCCCCTACCTAGTCTACGGCTACACCTTC.

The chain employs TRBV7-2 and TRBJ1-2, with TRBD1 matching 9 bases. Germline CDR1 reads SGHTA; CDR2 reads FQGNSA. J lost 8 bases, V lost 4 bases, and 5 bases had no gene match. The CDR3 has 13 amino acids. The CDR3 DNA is TGTGCCAGCAGCTCAGACAGGGGGTACGGCTACACCTTC. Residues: CASSSDRGYGYTF.

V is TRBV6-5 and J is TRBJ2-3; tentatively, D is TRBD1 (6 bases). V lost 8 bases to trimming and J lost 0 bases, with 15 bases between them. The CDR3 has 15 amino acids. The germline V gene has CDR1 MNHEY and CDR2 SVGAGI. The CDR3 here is CASWVGGGSTDTQYF. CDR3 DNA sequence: TGTGCCAGCTGGGTTGGGGGCGGGAGCACAGATACGCAGTATTTT.

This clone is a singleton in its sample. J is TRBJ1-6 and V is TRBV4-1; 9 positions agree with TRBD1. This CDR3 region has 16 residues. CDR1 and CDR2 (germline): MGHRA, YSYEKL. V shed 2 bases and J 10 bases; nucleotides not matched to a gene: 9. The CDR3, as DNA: TGCGCCAGCAGCCAACTTCCCGGGACAGGGATGTCACCCCTCCACTTT. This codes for CASSQLPGTGMSPLHF.

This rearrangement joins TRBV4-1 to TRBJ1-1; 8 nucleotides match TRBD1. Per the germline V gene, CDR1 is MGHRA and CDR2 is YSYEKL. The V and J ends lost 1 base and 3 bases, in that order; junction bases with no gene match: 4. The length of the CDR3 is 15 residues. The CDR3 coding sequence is TGCGCCAGCAGCCAAGTAGACAGGGGAGACACTGAAGCTTTCTTT. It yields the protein CASSQVDRGDTEAFF.

The CDR3 DNA follows: TGTGCCTGGAGTGTACGAGGGGACAATCAGCCCCAGCATTTT. Amino acids: CAWSVRGDNQPQHF. The rearrangement joins TRBV30 to TRBJ1-5, with D perhaps TRBD1 (5 bases). CDR1 is GTSNPN, CDR2 SVGIG, per germline (reference sequence). This CDR3 contains 14 residues. V lost 0 bases and J lost 3, with 9 bases in between.

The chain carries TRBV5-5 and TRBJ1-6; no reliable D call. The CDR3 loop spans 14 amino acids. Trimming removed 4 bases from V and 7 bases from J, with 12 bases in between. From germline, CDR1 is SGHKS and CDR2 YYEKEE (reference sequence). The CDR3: CASSVSPGNSPLHF. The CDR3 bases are TGTGCCAGCAGCGTTAGTCCCGGAAATTCACCCCTCCACTTT.

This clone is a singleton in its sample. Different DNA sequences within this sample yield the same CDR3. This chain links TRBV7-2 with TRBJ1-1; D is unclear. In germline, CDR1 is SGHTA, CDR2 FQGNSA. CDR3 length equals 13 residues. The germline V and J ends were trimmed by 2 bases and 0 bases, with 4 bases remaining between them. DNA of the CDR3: TGTGCCAGCAGCTTATCGATGAACACTGAAGCTTTCTTT. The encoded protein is CASSLSMNTEAFF.

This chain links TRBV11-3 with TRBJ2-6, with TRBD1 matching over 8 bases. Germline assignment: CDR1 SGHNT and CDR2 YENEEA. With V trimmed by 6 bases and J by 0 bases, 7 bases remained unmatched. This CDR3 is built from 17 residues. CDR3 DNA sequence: TGTGCCAGCAGTCCCGGGACAGGAGCCTCTGGGGCCAACGTCCTGACTTTC. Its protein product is CASSPGTGASGANVLTF. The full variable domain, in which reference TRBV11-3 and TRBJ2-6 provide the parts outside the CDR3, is EAGVVQSPRYKIIEKKQPVAFWCNPISGHNTLYWYLQNLGQGPELLIRYENEEAVDDSQLPKDRFSAERLKGVDSTLKIQPAELGDSAVYLCASSPGTGASGANVLTFGAGSRLTVL.

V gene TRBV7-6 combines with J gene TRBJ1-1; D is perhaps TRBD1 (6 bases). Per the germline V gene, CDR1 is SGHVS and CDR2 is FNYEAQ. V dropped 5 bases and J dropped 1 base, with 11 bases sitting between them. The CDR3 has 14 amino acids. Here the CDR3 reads CASSPGTSNTEAFF. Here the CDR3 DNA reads TGTGCCAGCAGCCCCGGGACATCGAACACTGAAGCTTTCTTT.

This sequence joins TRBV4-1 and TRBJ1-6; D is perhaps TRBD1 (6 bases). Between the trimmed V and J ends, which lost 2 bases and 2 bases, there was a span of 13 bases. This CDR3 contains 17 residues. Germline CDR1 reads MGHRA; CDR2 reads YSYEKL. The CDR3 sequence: CASSQTLQGAYNSPLHF. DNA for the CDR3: TGCGCCAGCAGCCAAACTCTACAGGGCGCCTATAATTCACCCCTCCACTTT.

CDR3 in amino acids: CASSNAGNTIYF. The DNA for the CDR3 is TGTGCCAGCAGCAACGCCGGAAACACCATATATTTT. The V call is TRBV3-1 (or the pseudogene TRBV3-2), the J call TRBJ1-3; no clear D gene. The germline CDR1 and CDR2 sequences are LGHDT and YNNKEL (reference sequence). The length of the CDR3 is 12 residues. Trimming shortened V by 5 bases and J by 4 bases, and 6 bases separated the two germline ends.

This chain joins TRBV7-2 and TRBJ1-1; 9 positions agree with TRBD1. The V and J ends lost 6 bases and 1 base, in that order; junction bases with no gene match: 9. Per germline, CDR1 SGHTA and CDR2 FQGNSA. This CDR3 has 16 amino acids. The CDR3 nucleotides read TGTGCCAGCAGTGACACAGGGGGCGCATCGAACACTGAAGCTTTCTTT. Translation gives CASSDTGGASNTEAFF.

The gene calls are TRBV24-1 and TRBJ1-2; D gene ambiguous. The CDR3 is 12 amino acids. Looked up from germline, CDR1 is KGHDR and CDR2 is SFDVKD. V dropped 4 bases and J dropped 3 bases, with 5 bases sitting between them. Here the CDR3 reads CATSEQDYGYTF. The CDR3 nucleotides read TGTGCCACCAGTGAGCAAGACTATGGCTACACCTTC.

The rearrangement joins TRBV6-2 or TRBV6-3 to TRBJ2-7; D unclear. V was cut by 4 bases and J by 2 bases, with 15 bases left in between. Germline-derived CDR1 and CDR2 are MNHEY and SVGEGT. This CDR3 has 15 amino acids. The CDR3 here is CASSLLGGLTYEQYF. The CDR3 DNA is TGTGCCAGCAGTTTATTGGGTGGCCTAACCTACGAGCAGTACTTC.

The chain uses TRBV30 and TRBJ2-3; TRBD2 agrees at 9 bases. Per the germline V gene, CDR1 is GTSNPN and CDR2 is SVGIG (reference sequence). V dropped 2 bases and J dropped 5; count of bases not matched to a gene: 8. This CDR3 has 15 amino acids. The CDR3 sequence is CAWSKVAGAGDTQYF. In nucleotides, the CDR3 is TGTGCCTGGAGTAAAGTAGCGGGAGCGGGAGATACGCAGTATTTT.

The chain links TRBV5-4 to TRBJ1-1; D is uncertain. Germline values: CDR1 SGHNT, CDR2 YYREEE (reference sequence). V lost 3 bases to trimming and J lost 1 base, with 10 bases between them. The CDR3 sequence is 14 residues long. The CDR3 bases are TGTGCCAGCAGCTCGCGGCACCCGAACACTGAAGCTTTCTTT. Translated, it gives CASSSRHPNTEAFF.

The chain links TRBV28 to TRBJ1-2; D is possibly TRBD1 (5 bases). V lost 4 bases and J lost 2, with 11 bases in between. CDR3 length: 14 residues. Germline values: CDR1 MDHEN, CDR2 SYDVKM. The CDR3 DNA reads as TGTGCCAGCAGTTCTTTGGGGCCAAACTATGGCTACACCTTC. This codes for CASSSLGPNYGYTF.

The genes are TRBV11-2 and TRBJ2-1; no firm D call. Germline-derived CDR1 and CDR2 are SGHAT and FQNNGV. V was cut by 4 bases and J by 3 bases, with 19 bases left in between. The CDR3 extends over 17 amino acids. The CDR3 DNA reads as TGTGCCAGCAGCTCCCCCCTCGGGCAGAACGTCTACAATGAGCAGTTCTTC. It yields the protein CASSSPLGQNVYNEQFF.

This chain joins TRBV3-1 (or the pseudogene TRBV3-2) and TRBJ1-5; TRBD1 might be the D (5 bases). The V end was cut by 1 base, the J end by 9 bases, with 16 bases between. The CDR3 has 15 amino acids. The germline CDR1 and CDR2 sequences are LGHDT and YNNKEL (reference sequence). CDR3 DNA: TGTGCCAGCAGCCAAGGCAGCCAGGGAGTAAGGCCCCAGCATTTT. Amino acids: CASSQGSQGVRPQHF.

The CDR3 spells CASRDRVSYEQYF. CDR3 nucleotides: TGTGCCAGCAGGGACAGGGTTAGCTACGAGCAGTACTTC. The genes are TRBV6-5 and TRBJ2-7, with 8 bases aligning to TRBD1. The germline gives CDR1 MNHEY, CDR2 SVGAGI. Losses at the gene ends were 6 bases for V and 3 bases for J; bases not matched to a gene: 4. This CDR3 has 13 residues.